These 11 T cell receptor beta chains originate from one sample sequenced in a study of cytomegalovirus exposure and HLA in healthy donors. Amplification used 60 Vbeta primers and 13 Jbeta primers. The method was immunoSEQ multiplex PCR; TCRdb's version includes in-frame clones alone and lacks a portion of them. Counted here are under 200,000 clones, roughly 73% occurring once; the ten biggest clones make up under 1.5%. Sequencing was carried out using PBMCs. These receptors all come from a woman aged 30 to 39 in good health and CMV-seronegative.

The CDR3 loop reads CAWSKGAASTDTQYF. The CDR3 DNA is TGTGCCTGGAGTAAAGGGGCGGCCAGCACAGATACGCAGTATTTT. The V gene is TRBV30, the J gene TRBJ2-3; D may be TRBD1 (5 bases). Germline V gene lookup returns CDR1 GTSNPN and CDR2 SVGIG (reference sequence). CDR3 length equals 15 residues. Trimming removed 2 bases at V and 0 bases at J, with 12 bases between. The variable domain in full, with the rest retrieved from reference TRBV30 and TRBJ2-3, is SQTIHQWPATLVQPVGSPLSLECTVEGTSNPNLYWYRQAAGRGLQLLFYSVGIGQISSEVPQNLSASRPQDRQFILSSKKLLLSDSGFYLCAWSKGAASTDTQYFGPGTRLTVL.

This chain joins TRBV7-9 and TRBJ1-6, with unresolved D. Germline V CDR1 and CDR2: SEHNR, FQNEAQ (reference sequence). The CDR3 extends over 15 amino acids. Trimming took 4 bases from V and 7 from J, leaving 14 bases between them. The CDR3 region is CASSSGRHLNSPLHF. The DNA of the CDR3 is TGTGCCAGCAGCTCAGGCCGCCACCTCAATTCACCCCTCCACTTT. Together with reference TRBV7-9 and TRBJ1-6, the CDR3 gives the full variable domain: DTGVSQNPRHKITKRGQNVTFRCDPISEHNRLYWYRQTLGQGPEFLTYFQNEAQLEKSRLLSDRFSAERPKGSFSTLEIQRTEQGDSAMYLCASSSGRHLNSPLHFGNGTRLTVT.

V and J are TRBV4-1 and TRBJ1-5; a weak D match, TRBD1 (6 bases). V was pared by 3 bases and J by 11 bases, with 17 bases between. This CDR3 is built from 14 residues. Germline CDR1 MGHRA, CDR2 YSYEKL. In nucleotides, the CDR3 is TGCGCCAGCAGCCACCCGGACAGAATCAGGACCCAGCATTTT. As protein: CASSHPDRIRTQHF.

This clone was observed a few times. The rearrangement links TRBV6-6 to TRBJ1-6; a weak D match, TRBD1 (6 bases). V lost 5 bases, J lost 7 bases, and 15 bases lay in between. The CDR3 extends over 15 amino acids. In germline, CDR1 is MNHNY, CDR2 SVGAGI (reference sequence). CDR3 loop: CASSHREGSNSPLHF. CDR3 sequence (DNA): TGTGCCAGCAGTCACAGGGAGGGAAGCAATTCACCCCTCCACTTT.

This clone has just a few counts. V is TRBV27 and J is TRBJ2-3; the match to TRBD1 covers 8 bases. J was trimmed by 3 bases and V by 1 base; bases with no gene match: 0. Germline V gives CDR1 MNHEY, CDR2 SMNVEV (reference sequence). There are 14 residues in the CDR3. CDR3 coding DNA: TGTGCCAGCAGTTTATACAGGGGGACAGATACGCAGTATTTT. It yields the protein CASSLYRGTDTQYF.

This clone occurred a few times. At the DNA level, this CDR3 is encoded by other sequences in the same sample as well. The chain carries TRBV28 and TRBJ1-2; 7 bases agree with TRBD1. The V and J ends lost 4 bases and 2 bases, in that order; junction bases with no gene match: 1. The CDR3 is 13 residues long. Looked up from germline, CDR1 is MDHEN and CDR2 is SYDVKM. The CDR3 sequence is CASSSQGNYGYTF. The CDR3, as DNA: TGTGCCAGCAGTTCACAGGGGAACTATGGCTACACCTTC.

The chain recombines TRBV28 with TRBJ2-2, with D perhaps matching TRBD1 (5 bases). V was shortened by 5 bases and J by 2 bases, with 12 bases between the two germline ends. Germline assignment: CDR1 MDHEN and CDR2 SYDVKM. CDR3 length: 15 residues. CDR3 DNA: TGTGCCAGCAGTCCCCAAGGGGTCAACACCGGGGAGCTGTTTTTT. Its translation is CASSPQGVNTGELFF.

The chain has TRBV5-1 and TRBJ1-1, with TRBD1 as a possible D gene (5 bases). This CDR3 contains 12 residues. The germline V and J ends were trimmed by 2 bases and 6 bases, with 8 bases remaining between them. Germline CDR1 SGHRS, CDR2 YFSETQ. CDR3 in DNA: TGCGCCAGCAGCTTATCAGGGTCTGAAGCTTTCTTT. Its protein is CASSLSGSEAFF.

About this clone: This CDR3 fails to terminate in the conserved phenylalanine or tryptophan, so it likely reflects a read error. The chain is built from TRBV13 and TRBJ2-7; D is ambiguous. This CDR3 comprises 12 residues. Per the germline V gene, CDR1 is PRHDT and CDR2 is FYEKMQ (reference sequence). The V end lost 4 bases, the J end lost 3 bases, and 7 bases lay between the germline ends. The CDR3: CASSSKDYEQYL. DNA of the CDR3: TGTGCCAGCAGCTCCAAAGACTACGAGCAGTACCTC.

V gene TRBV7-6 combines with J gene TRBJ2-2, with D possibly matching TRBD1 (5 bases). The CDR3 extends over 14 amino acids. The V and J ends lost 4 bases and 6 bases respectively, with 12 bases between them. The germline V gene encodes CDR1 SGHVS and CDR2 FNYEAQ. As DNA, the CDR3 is TGTGCCAGCAGCTCATTAGGGGTCCCCGGGGAGCTGTTTTTT. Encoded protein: CASSSLGVPGELFF.

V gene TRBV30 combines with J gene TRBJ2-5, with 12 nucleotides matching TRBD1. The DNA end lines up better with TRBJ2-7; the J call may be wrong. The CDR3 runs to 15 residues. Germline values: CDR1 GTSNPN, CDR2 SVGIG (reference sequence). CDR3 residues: CAYAYRDRGRYEQYF. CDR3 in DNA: TGTGCCTACGCTTACCGGGACAGGGGGCGGTACGAGCAGTACTTC.